The sequence of this T cell receptor (beta chain) was determined in a study of T cells after yellow fever vaccination. TCRdb passed the 5' RACE reads through MiXCR, listing each CDR3 protein once. Of about 320,000 distinct CDR3 sequences in the sample, 4% to 5.5% are singletons; the top ten hold approximately 19%. Germline CDR1 SGHDN, CDR2 FVKESK. The V gene end was trimmed by 1 base and the J gene end by 5 bases; junction bases not matched to a gene: 8. This CDR3 contains 17 residues. The V call is TRBV14, the J call TRBJ2-5; the match to TRBD2 covers 12 bases. This sample comprised PBMCs, obtained 15 days after the yellow fever booster vaccination. The clonotype comes from a man aged 18 to 30 who received the YFV17D yellow fever vaccine. CDR3 DNA sequence: TGTGCCAGCAGCCAAGGCCGCGGACTAGCGGGGATGGAGACCCAGTACTTC. It codes for CASSQGRGLAGMETQYF.